The 18 T cell receptor beta chains below were found in one sample sequenced in a study of T-cell reconstitution after alpha-beta-depleted transplantation in children. A TCRbeta library incorporating unique molecular identifiers was prepared. MiXCR was run by TCRdb on the PCR reads, yielding one entry per CDR3 protein. Of hundreds of thousands of distinct CDR3 sequences in the sample, approximately 16% are singletons; the top ten hold around 0.96%. Specimen: PBMCs from the stem cell graft donor, collected from the stem cell graft. The receptors were sampled from a human donor who donated a stem cell graft to a child with acute myeloid leukemia.

V and J are TRBV5-6 and TRBJ2-3; D remains unclear. V shed 1 base and J shed 4 bases, with 7 bases lying between them. The germline CDR1 and CDR2 sequences are SGHDT and YYEEEE. This CDR3 comprises 13 residues. CDR3 in amino acids: CASSLLVADTQYF. In nucleotides, the CDR3 is TGTGCCAGCAGCTTGTTGGTAGCAGATACGCAGTATTTT. Variable domain in full (rest from reference TRBV5-6 and TRBJ2-3): DAGVTQSPTHLIKTRGQQVTLRCSPKSGHDTVSWYQQALGQGPQFIFQYYEEEERQRGNFPDRFSGHQFPNYSSELNVNALLLGDSALYLCASSLLVADTQYFGPGTRLTVL.

This clonotype has only a few counts. The genes are TRBV20-1 and TRBJ2-7; D is possibly TRBD2 (5 bases). CDR3 length equals 13 residues. V lost 4 bases and J lost 3, with 13 bases in between. Germline lookup yields CDR1 DFQATT and CDR2 SNEGSKA (reference sequence). CDR3 coding DNA: TGCAGTGCTACGGGCGCAGGAGGCTACGAGCAGTACTTC. It is translated as CSATGAGGYEQYF.

This sequence joins TRBV20-1 and TRBJ2-3; D may be TRBD1 or TRBD2 (5 bases each). The CDR3 spans 15 residues. Germline CDR1 is DFQATT and CDR2 is SNEGSKA (reference sequence). Deletions cut 6 bases from V and 2 bases from J, with 18 bases between. CDR3 in DNA: TGCAGTGCCCCACCCCGGGGCCTCCCCACAGATACGCAGTATTTT. This codes for CSAPPRGLPTDTQYF.

V is TRBV5-1 and J is TRBJ2-4, with 7 bases fitting TRBD1. This CDR3 has 17 residues. The V gene end was trimmed by 4 bases and the J gene end by 3 bases; junction bases not matched to a gene: 13. In germline, CDR1 is SGHRS, CDR2 YFSETQ. The DNA for the CDR3 is TGCGCCAGCAGCCCACAAACAGGGGCATTCGGCAAAAACATTCAGTACTTC. It specifies CASSPQTGAFGKNIQYF.

The chain has TRBV5-5 and TRBJ2-4, with D perhaps matching TRBD1 (5 bases). Trimming shortened V by 0 bases and J by 5 bases, and 12 bases separated the two germline ends. The CDR3 length is 15 residues. CDR1 SGHKS and CDR2 YYEKEE come from the germline V gene (reference sequence). The CDR3 here is CASSLAPRVENIQYF. As DNA, the CDR3 is TGTGCCAGCAGCTTGGCTCCCAGGGTCGAAAACATTCAGTACTTC.

The chain uses TRBV3-1 and TRBJ2-1, with D unclear. The CDR3 spans 14 residues. Germline-derived CDR1 and CDR2 are LGHDT and YNNKEL (reference sequence). The V end lost 1 base, the J end lost 9 bases, and 13 bases lay between the germline ends. CDR3 in DNA: TGTGCCAGCAGCCAAGTACGTTCCCGGAGTGAGCAGTTCTTC. This sequence encodes CASSQVRSRSEQFF.

The chain couples TRBV7-9 to TRBJ1-6; TRBD1 matches at 7 bases. The CDR3 totals 15 residues. Germline values: CDR1 SEHNR, CDR2 FQNEAQ (reference sequence). The V gene end was trimmed by 6 bases and the J gene end by 5 bases; junction bases not matched to a gene: 7. CDR3 in DNA: TGTGCCAGCAGTCGAGCAGGGGGGAATAATTCACCCCTCCACTTT. It translates to CASSRAGGNNSPLHF. The full variable domain, rest sourced from reference TRBV7-9 and TRBJ1-6, is DTGVSQNPRHKITKRGQNVTFRCDPISEHNRLYWYRQTLGQGPEFLTYFQNEAQLEKSRLLSDRFSAERPKGSFSTLEIQRTEQGDSAMYLCASSRAGGNNSPLHFGNGTRLTVT.

The chain links TRBV12-3 or TRBV12-4 to TRBJ2-2; no reliable D call. V lost 7 bases to trimming and J lost 3 bases, with 6 bases between them. The CDR3 totals 12 residues. The CDR3 loop is CASTPYTGELFF. The DNA of the CDR3 is TGTGCCAGCACCCCATACACCGGGGAGCTGTTTTTT.

V and J are TRBV5-6 and TRBJ2-2; 10 nucleotides match TRBD1. The trim removed 4 bases at V and 10 bases at J, leaving 16 bases unmatched. CDR3 size: 17 residues. Germline CDR1 SGHDT, CDR2 YYEEEE. In DNA form, the CDR3 reads TGTGCCAGCAGCCAAGGGTTTCCGGGACAGGGGTCTGAGGAGCTGTTTTTT. Its translation is CASSQGFPGQGSEELFF. Using reference TRBV5-6 and TRBJ2-2 for the parts outside the CDR3, the full variable domain is DAGVTQSPTHLIKTRGQQVTLRCSPKSGHDTVSWYQQALGQGPQFIFQYYEEEERQRGNFPDRFSGHQFPNYSSELNVNALLLGDSALYLCASSQGFPGQGSEELFFGEGSRLTVL.

This clonotype was recorded a few times. The V call is TRBV15, the J call TRBJ1-4; TRBD1 is a possible D gene (5 bases). The CDR3 length is 15 residues. CDR1 is LNHNV, CDR2 YYDKDF, per germline (reference sequence). V lost 8 bases to trimming and J lost 3 bases, with 16 bases between them. CDR3 protein: CATQPRGRANEKLFF. CDR3 DNA: TGTGCCACCCAACCGCGAGGCAGGGCTAATGAAAAACTGTTTTTT.

The CDR3 here is CASSQDGGPLSKNIQYF. DNA for the CDR3: TGCGCCAGCAGCCAAGACGGAGGACCTCTTTCCAAAAACATTCAGTACTTC. This chain connects TRBV4-3 to TRBJ2-4, with D possibly matching TRBD2 (5 bases). This CDR3 region has 17 residues. The germline CDR1 and CDR2 sequences are LGHNA and YSLEER. V was pared by 0 bases and J by 2 bases, with 14 bases between.

In this sample, this clonotype turned up many times. The chain combines TRBV15 with TRBJ1-2; possible D gene TRBD1, 5 bases. The CDR3 extends over 13 amino acids. Germline CDR1 and CDR2: LNHNV and YYDKDF (reference sequence). V was shortened by 8 bases and J by 6 bases, with 16 bases between the two germline ends. For the CDR3, the DNA is TGTGCCACCTCAAATTTGCAGGGAAATGGCTACACCTTC. This codes for CATSNLQGNGYTF.

This clonotype was detected a few times. V gene TRBV6-5 combines with J gene TRBJ1-2; a weak D match, TRBD1 (5 bases). CDR1 is MNHEY, CDR2 SVGAGI, per germline. CDR3 length equals 16 residues. V was trimmed by 2 bases and J by 8 bases, leaving 21 bases between them. CDR3 nucleotides: TGTGCCAGCAGTTACGGACACCTAGACGGGAGTGGAGGCTACACCTTC. The encoded protein is CASSYGHLDGSGGYTF.

The table lists this clonotype with many counts. V is TRBV6-1 and J is TRBJ2-7, with TRBD1 matching over 7 bases. J gave up 1 base and V 6 bases, and 3 bases lay outside the gene matches. CDR1 is MNHNS, CDR2 SASEGT, per germline. This CDR3 has 13 residues. CDR3 sequence reads: CASRTGRSYEQYF. The CDR3 nucleotides are TGTGCCAGCAGGACAGGGAGATCCTACGAGCAGTACTTC.

This clonotype was seen repeatedly, ten times or more. The chain has TRBV20-1 and TRBJ1-2; D remains ambiguous. Trimming removed 3 bases at V and 10 bases at J, with 18 bases between. The CDR3 contains 13 residues. Per germline, CDR1 DFQATT and CDR2 SNEGSKA (reference sequence). The CDR3 region has the DNA TGCAGTGCTAGGAAGCAGCCCGTTGGAGACTACACCTTC. Amino acids: CSARKQPVGDYTF.

This clonotype was found a few times. The rearrangement joins TRBV20-1 to TRBJ2-3; 8 bases are shared with TRBD1. The CDR3 runs 15 residues. V was pared by 5 bases and J by 2 bases, with 9 bases of the junction left unmatched. Germline V lookup: CDR1 DFQATT, CDR2 SNEGSKA (reference sequence). This chain's CDR3 is CSAGRTGSYTDTQYF. The DNA for the CDR3 is TGCAGTGCTGGAAGGACAGGGAGTTACACAGATACGCAGTATTTT.

This clonotype was seen more than once but under ten times. The chain links TRBV11-2 to TRBJ1-3; D not resolved. V dropped 3 bases and J dropped 0 bases, with 12 bases sitting between them. The germline CDR1 and CDR2 sequences are SGHAT and FQNNGV. This CDR3 comprises 16 residues. The CDR3 loop is CASSFVYADSGNTIYF. CDR3 in DNA: TGTGCCAGCAGCTTTGTTTATGCGGACTCTGGAAACACCATATATTTT. The whole variable domain, filled in from reference TRBV11-2 and TRBJ1-3, reads EAGVAQSPRYKIIEKRQSVAFWCNPISGHATLYWYQQILGQGPKLLIQFQNNGVVDDSQLPKDRFSAERLKGVDSTLKIQPAKLEDSAVYLCASSFVYADSGNTIYFGEGSWLTVV.

This clonotype has only a few counts. This chain uses TRBV24-1 with TRBJ2-1; 7 bases line up with TRBD1. The germline gives CDR1 KGHDR, CDR2 SFDVKD. The V and J ends lost 5 bases and 8 bases, in that order; junction bases with no gene match: 8. The CDR3 runs to 14 residues. CDR3 nucleotide sequence: TGTGCCACCAGTGGAGACAGGGTAGGCGATGAGCAGTTCTTC. Amino acid sequence: CATSGDRVGDEQFF.